This TCR beta chain was identified during a study of vaccination and CD4 T cells after COVID-19. Stated treatment: approximately 9-day PBMC culture with coronavirus spike peptide pools or control peptides (ViraFEST assay). Researchers used the Oncomine TCR Beta short-read assay to sequence DNA from cultured CD4+ T cells. TCRdb ran MiXCR on the PCR reads and lists one entry per CDR3 protein. The repertoire holds around 9,200 distinct CDR3 sequences, with around 45% as singletons. For this clonotype: What it recognizes is unknown.

The germline gives CDR1 SGHRS, CDR2 YFSETQ. The CDR3 is 16 residues long. The V segment lost 0 bases and the J segment 1 base; nucleotides outside the gene matches: 4. The source material was CD4+ T cells from blood, cultured in vitro. The receptor was isolated from a human donor who had recovered from COVID-19. The V call is TRBV5-1, the J call TRBJ2-1, with 7 bases identical to TRBD2. The CDR3 loop reads CASSLDGGFSYNEQFF. For the CDR3, the DNA is TGCGCCAGCAGCTTGGACGGGGGGTTTTCCTACAATGAGCAGTTCTTC.